These 26 T cell receptor beta chains share one sample of origin, sequenced in a study of OX40 agonist ivuxolimab in advanced cancers. Libraries came from the immunoSEQ multiplex PCR assay. Entries here come from immuneACCESS through TCRdb and include only in-frame sequences with V and J called. Some clones fail to appear in such tables; in the studies checked, an unresolved V gene covers under half of the shortfall, and the cause of the remainder is unknown. For this sample the table gives 66,000 or so clones, of which 75% to 90% were detected only once. The top ten clonotypes cover around 2.2% of the sample. The material was CD4+ or CD8+ T cells sorted from blood, obtained in a trial of the OX40 agonist ivuxolimab. The receptors originated from an adult with an advanced solid tumor such as melanoma, head and neck, liver or kidney cancer.

The rearrangement joins TRBV5-1 to TRBJ1-1, with D unresolved. The CDR3 spans 13 residues. The germline gives CDR1 SGHRS, CDR2 YFSETQ. Trimming pared 2 bases from V and 4 bases from J, leaving 9 bases between. CDR3 residues: CASSFLLGTEAFF. The CDR3 DNA reads TGCGCCAGCAGCTTTTTGTTGGGCACTGAAGCTTTCTTT.

In this sample, this clone turned up once. This chain joins TRBV6-5 and TRBJ2-1; D is unclear. CDR3 length: 14 amino acids. The germline V gene has CDR1 MNHEY and CDR2 SVGAGI. The V gene lost 0 bases and the J gene lost 4 bases, with 7 bases spanning the gap. The CDR3 nucleotides read TGTGCCAGCAGTTACTCGTGGAATTACAATGAGCAGTTCTTC. Protein: CASSYSWNYNEQFF.

The chain is built from TRBV28 and TRBJ2-6; the D gene could be TRBD1 or TRBD2 (5 bases each). Trimming cost V 8 bases and J 3 bases, with 14 bases left between them. The CDR3 has 15 amino acids. Germline V lookup: CDR1 MDHEN, CDR2 SYDVKM. CDR3 sequence reads: CASGGGAGGANVLTF. The CDR3 DNA reads TGTGCCAGCGGCGGTGGGGCGGGTGGGGCCAACGTCCTGACTTTC.

V usage is TRBV6-1 and J usage is TRBJ2-7, with D unresolved. Trimming cost V 5 bases and J 2 bases, with 7 bases left between them. CDR3 length: 12 residues. The germline CDR1 and CDR2 sequences are MNHNS and SASEGT. DNA for the CDR3: TGTGCCAGCAGTCTACCCCCCTACGAGCAGTACTTC. Protein: CASSLPPYEQYF.

The chain carries TRBV28 and TRBJ2-1, with D possibly TRBD2 on 7 matching bases. The germline V gene encodes CDR1 MDHEN and CDR2 SYDVKM. The CDR3 runs 16 residues. Trimming stripped 6 bases from V and 4 bases from J, with 19 bases between. In nucleotides, the CDR3 is TGTGCCAGCAGCCCTCGAGGGGGGGCCTGGTACAATGAGCAGTTCTTC. The encoded protein is CASSPRGGAWYNEQFF.

The V and J genes are TRBV28 and TRBJ2-5, with 9 positions matching TRBD2. The J call is in doubt because the DNA end fits TRBJ2-7 better. The V gene's germline CDR1 is MDHEN and CDR2 SYDVKM. The CDR3 spans 18 residues. The CDR3 DNA reads TGTGCCAGCCGAAAAGACCCCTTCATAGCGGGAGTCCGCTACGAGCAGTACTTC. Protein product: CASRKDPFIAGVRYEQYF.

V is TRBV6-5 and J is TRBJ1-1; D not certain. V was shortened by 6 bases and J by 7 bases, with 12 bases between the two germline ends. This CDR3 comprises 12 residues. Germline V CDR1 and CDR2: MNHEY, SVGAGI. CDR3 sequence (DNA): TGTGCCAGCAGCCACCGGGGTAGTGAAGCTTTCTTT. It codes for CASSHRGSEAFF.

This clone was observed once. The J gene is TRBJ2-5, the V gene TRBV9; 14 bases are a match to TRBD2. Germline V gene lookup returns CDR1 SGDLS and CDR2 YYNGEE. The CDR3 runs 17 residues. V shed 0 bases, J shed 5 bases, and the junction held 6 bases outside the gene matches. Here the CDR3 reads CASSVGLAGGLVETQYF. The CDR3 nucleotides read TGTGCCAGCAGCGTAGGACTAGCGGGGGGGTTGGTGGAGACCCAGTACTTC. The whole variable domain, filled in from reference TRBV9 and TRBJ2-5, reads DSGVTQTPKHLITATGQRVTLRCSPRSGDLSVYWYQQSLDQGLQFLIQYYNGEERAKGNILERFSAQQFPDLHSELNLSSLELGDSALYFCASSVGLAGGLVETQYFGPGTRLLVL.

Only a few counts were recorded for this clone. The gene calls are TRBV6-1 and TRBJ2-2; D may match TRBD1 or TRBD2 (6 bases each). The CDR3 has 14 amino acids. Germline V lookup: CDR1 MNHNS, CDR2 SASEGT. The V end lost 7 bases, the J end lost 7 bases, and 16 bases lay between the germline ends. The CDR3 DNA reads as TGTGCCAGCACCTTAGACAGGCGGGGCGGGGAGCTGTTTTTT. Its translation is CASTLDRRGGELFF.

With respect to this clone: In the same sample, other DNA sequences code for this CDR3. The rearrangement uses TRBV7-9 and TRBJ1-2, with D uncertain. Germline V lookup: CDR1 SEHNR, CDR2 FQNEAQ (reference sequence). This CDR3 comprises 13 residues. Deletions cut 1 base from V and 2 bases from J, with 5 bases between. CDR3 region: CASSLDGNYGYTF. The CDR3 DNA follows: TGTGCCAGCAGCTTAGACGGGAACTATGGCTACACCTTC.

The rearrangement links TRBV9 to TRBJ2-1; D perhaps matches TRBD2 (5 bases). The CDR3 is 15 amino acids. Germline CDR1 reads SGDLS; CDR2 reads YYNGEE. Trimming shortened V by 4 bases and J by 4 bases, and 15 bases separated the two germline ends. In DNA, the CDR3 is TGTGCCAGCAGCCCGACCGGGGAGCGTTACAATGAGCAGTTCTTC. Its translation: CASSPTGERYNEQFF.

This chain uses TRBV27 with TRBJ2-3; 7 nucleotides align to TRBD2. J lost 1 base, V lost 3 bases, and 10 bases had no gene match. Germline CDR1 MNHEY, CDR2 SMNVEV (reference sequence). CDR3 length: 17 amino acids. Here the CDR3 reads CASSFAPTSVGTDTQYF. Here the CDR3 DNA reads TGTGCCAGCAGTTTTGCCCCAACTAGCGTTGGCACAGATACGCAGTATTTT.

V gene TRBV10-1 combines with J gene TRBJ1-2; 7 bases align to TRBD1. Germline loops: CDR1 WNHNN, CDR2 SYGVQD (reference sequence). The junction had 1 base not matched to a gene; V was cut back by 6 bases and J by 3 bases. CDR3 length: 12 residues. CDR3 in amino acids: CASRTGYYGYTF. CDR3 DNA: TGCGCCAGCAGGACAGGGTACTATGGCTACACCTTC.

The J gene is TRBJ1-1, the V gene TRBV5-1, with no clear D. With 0 bases removed from V and 3 bases from J, the gap between germline ends came to 12 bases. This CDR3 is built from 15 residues. Germline-derived CDR1 and CDR2 are SGHRS and YFSETQ. The CDR3 region has the DNA TGCGCCAGCAGCTTGGAAGGGAAGGTCTACACTGAAGCTTTCTTT. Its protein product is CASSLEGKVYTEAFF.

The chain is built from TRBV7-9 and TRBJ1-1; 7 bases match TRBD1. This CDR3 has 14 amino acids. The V and J ends lost 6 bases and 5 bases, in that order; junction bases with no gene match: 9. Germline values: CDR1 SEHNR, CDR2 FQNEAQ (reference sequence). CDR3 in DNA: TGTGCCAGCAGTCAACAGGGGAGGTCGACTGAAGCTTTCTTT. Protein sequence: CASSQQGRSTEAFF. The entire variable domain, with the rest obtained from reference TRBV7-9 and TRBJ1-1, is as follows: DTGVSQNPRHKITKRGQNVTFRCDPISEHNRLYWYRQTLGQGPEFLTYFQNEAQLEKSRLLSDRFSAERPKGSFSTLEIQRTEQGDSAMYLCASSQQGRSTEAFFGQGTRLTVV.

The sample holds a few counts of this clone. The chain joins TRBV5-4 to TRBJ1-2; D is uncertain. Trimming took off 3 bases at V and 8 bases at J, with 20 bases between the two ends. Germline-derived CDR1 and CDR2 are SGHNT and YYREEE (reference sequence). The CDR3 sequence is 15 residues long. As DNA, the CDR3 is TGTGCCAGCAGCTCCCAGATGACCCGACCGGGGGGCTACACCTTC. This sequence encodes CASSSQMTRPGGYTF. The full variable domain, rest sourced from reference TRBV5-4 and TRBJ1-2, is ETGVTQSPTHLIKTRGQQVTLRCSSQSGHNTVSWYQQALGQGPQFIFQYYREEENGRGNFPPRFSGLQFPNYSSELNVNALELDDSALYLCASSSQMTRPGGYTFGSGTRLTVV.

This chain joins TRBV7-9 and TRBJ1-4; D remains unclear. V gave up 2 bases and J gave up 0 bases, with 10 bases separating them. Germline V gene data show CDR1 as SEHNR and CDR2 as FQNEAQ (reference sequence). This CDR3 has 16 amino acids. The CDR3 DNA sequence: TGTGCCAGCAGCTTAAGTACTCCGGCAACTAATGAAAAACTGTTTTTT. Translated: CASSLSTPATNEKLFF.

The chain joins TRBV27 to TRBJ2-2; the D gene could be TRBD1 or TRBD2 (6 bases each). Trimming pared 6 bases from V and 4 bases from J, leaving 15 bases between. Germline V gene data show CDR1 as MNHEY and CDR2 as SMNVEV (reference sequence). The CDR3 is 15 amino acids. The CDR3 bases are TGTGCCAGCAGAAGACTAGACAGGCTCACCGGGGAGCTGTTTTTT. Translation: CASRRLDRLTGELFF.

This clone was seen a few times. This rearrangement joins TRBV11-2 to TRBJ2-3; no clear D. CDR3 length equals 14 residues. Germline V lookup: CDR1 SGHAT, CDR2 FQNNGV. The V end was cut by 5 bases, the J end by 0 bases, with 9 bases between. CDR3 loop: CASSLNPSTDTQYF. The CDR3 DNA sequence: TGTGCCAGCAGCCTCAACCCTAGCACAGATACGCAGTATTTT.

This chain connects TRBV11-3 to TRBJ2-7; 7 positions agree with TRBD2. This CDR3 spans 16 amino acids. Germline assignment: CDR1 SGHNT and CDR2 YENEEA. Trimming removed 5 bases from V and 0 bases from J; junction bases left unmatched: 10. The chain's CDR3 is CASSLGEGSDSYEQYF. The DNA for the CDR3 is TGTGCCAGCAGCCTCGGGGAGGGGTCAGACTCCTACGAGCAGTACTTC. The full variable domain, completed using reference TRBV11-3 and TRBJ2-7, is EAGVVQSPRYKIIEKKQPVAFWCNPISGHNTLYWYLQNLGQGPELLIRYENEEAVDDSQLPKDRFSAERLKGVDSTLKIQPAELGDSAVYLCASSLGEGSDSYEQYFGPGTRLTVT.

The chain has TRBV21-1 and TRBJ1-4; the table's D call TRBD1 went unverified against the DNA. TRBV21-1 is deemed a pseudogene. CDR3 size: 15 residues. CDR3: CASPKKEGAQGKLFF. The CDR3 coding sequence is TGTGCCAGCCCCAAGAAAGAGGGGGCGCAAGGAAAACTGTTTTTT.

The CDR3 nucleotides are TGTGCCAGCAGCCAAGTAGGGGCGGGGGAGCGCACAGATACGCAGTATTTT. This codes for CASSQVGAGERTDTQYF. This sequence joins TRBV4-2 and TRBJ2-3; 7 nucleotides match TRBD2. With V trimmed by 1 base and J by 1 base, 8 bases remained unmatched. This CDR3 comprises 17 residues. In germline, CDR1 is LGHNA, CDR2 YNFKEQ.

CDR3 amino acids: CASSLVAGGGLNYGYTF. CDR3 sequence (DNA): TGCGCCAGCAGCTTGGTCGCCGGAGGGGGCCTTAACTATGGCTACACCTTC. The chain couples TRBV5-1 to TRBJ1-2; 7 bases fit TRBD1. The CDR3 consists of 17 residues. With 0 bases clipped from V and 1 base from J, the junction kept 9 bases outside the gene matches. The germline V gene has CDR1 SGHRS and CDR2 YFSETQ.

The chain employs TRBV7-9 and TRBJ2-2, with D uncertain. The CDR3 is made up of 12 amino acids. Trimming pared 5 bases from V and 6 bases from J, leaving 7 bases between. Germline V gene lookup returns CDR1 SEHNR and CDR2 FQNEAQ (reference sequence). The CDR3 DNA sequence: TGTGCCAGCAGCCAAGACGCCGGGGAGCTGTTTTTT. It encodes CASSQDAGELFF.

V gene TRBV2 combines with J gene TRBJ1-6; TRBD1 is a possible D gene (5 bases). The length of the CDR3 is 17 residues. Per the germline V gene, CDR1 is SNHLY and CDR2 is FYNNEI. V lost 0 bases to trimming and J lost 9 bases, with 18 bases between them. For the CDR3, the DNA is TGTGCCAGCAGTGAAGCGCGCGGGCAGAGGGGTAGTTCACCCCTCCACTTT. It encodes CASSEARGQRGSSPLHF.

The chain joins TRBV5-8 to TRBJ2-3; TRBD2 matches 10 bases. The CDR3 is 16 residues long. The V and J ends lost 2 bases and 4 bases, in that order; junction bases with no gene match: 7. The germline V gene encodes CDR1 SGHTS and CDR2 YDEGEE. The CDR3 loop reads CASSLGSGRAADTQYF. CDR3 nucleotide sequence: TGTGCCAGCAGCTTAGGCAGCGGGAGGGCTGCAGATACGCAGTATTTT.